These T cell receptor beta chains were read from a single sample in a study of blood T cells in healthy people across ages. TCRdb re-called the 5' RACE reads with MiXCR, one entry per CDR3 protein. The sample has around 1,700,000 distinct CDR3 sequences, roughly 27% seen once. The sample consisted of blood. The receptors derive from a woman in her twenties or thirties in good health. CDR3s include the opening cysteine and the closing phenylalanine or tryptophan. Each record gives: clone size, V gene, J gene, D gene, CDR3 protein, CDR3 DNA. The D gene is left open where the match is weak. A row's size may be missing; if present it is once, few, many or a size class.

>once|TRBV5-4|TRBJ2-5|-
CASSLVGRGRETQYF
TGTGCCAGCAGCTTGGTAGGGCGGGGTCGGGAGACCCAGTACTTC
>many|TRBV29-1|TRBJ1-2|-
CSVGQLIYGYTF
TGCAGCGTTGGTCAGCTCATCTATGGCTACACCTTC
>few|TRBV6-6|TRBJ1-1|-
CASGQLTGKAFF
TGTGCCAGCGGCCAACTGACAGGTAAAGCTTTCTTT
>few|TRBV27|TRBJ2-7|-
CASGPRGGEQYF
TGTGCCAGCGGTCCCCGGGGTGGGGAGCAGTACTTC
>few|TRBV19|TRBJ2-5|-
CASATTGTQETQYF
TGTGCCAGCGCCACAACGGGAACACAAGAGACCCAGTACTTC
>-|TRBV9|TRBJ2-7|-
CASSVGTEQYF
TGTGCCAGCAGCGTAGGAACCGAGCAGTACTTC
>many|TRBV6-5|TRBJ2-7|-
CASRRDSVEYF
TGTGCCAGCAGGCGGGACAGCGTCGAGTACTTC
>few|TRBV30|TRBJ1-2|-
CAWISAGAYGYTF
TGTGCCTGGATTTCTGCAGGGGCCTATGGCTACACCTTC
>-|TRBV12-3/TRBV12-4|TRBJ2-3|-
CASSLRPSPDTQYF
TGTGCCAGCAGTTTAAGGCCGAGCCCAGATACGCAGTATTTT
>many|TRBV11-2|TRBJ2-5|TRBD1
CASGKTGGAQYF
TGTGCCAGCGGAAAAACAGGGGGCGCCCAGTACTTC
>few|TRBV3-1|TRBJ2-7|TRBD1
CASSQDIPGAGGYEQYF
TGTGCCAGCAGCCAAGACATCCCCGGTGCAGGGGGCTACGAGCAGTACTTC
>few|TRBV5-6|TRBJ2-1|TRBD2
CASSKTSDPYNEQFF
TGTGCCAGCAGCAAGACTAGCGATCCCTACAATGAGCAGTTCTTC
>few|TRBV20-1|TRBJ1-2|-
CSVSLQGVGYTF
TGCAGTGTTTCCTTACAGGGAGTCGGCTACACCTTC
>-|TRBV20-1|TRBJ2-1|-
CSARSRRAPPRNEQFF
TGCAGTGCTAGATCAAGGAGGGCCCCTCCCAGAAATGAGCAGTTCTTC
>-|TRBV5-1|TRBJ2-6|-
CASSLEGVSSGANVLTF
TGCGCCAGCAGCTTGGAGGGGGTAAGCTCTGGGGCCAACGTCCTGACTTTC
>many|TRBV25-1|TRBJ2-5|-
CASSEAGAETQYF
TGTGCCAGCAGTGAGGCAGGAGCTGAGACCCAGTACTTC
>-|TRBV3-1|TRBJ2-7|TRBD1
CASSPGHTGVREQYF
TGTGCCAGCAGCCCGGGACACACAGGGGTAAGGGAGCAGTACTTC
>-|TRBV9|TRBJ2-5|-
CASSVGLAGMKTQYF
TGTGCCAGCAGCGTAGGGTTGGCAGGGATGAAGACCCAGTACTTC
>-|TRBV7-2|TRBJ2-3|-
CASSLGTPASTDTQYF
TGTGCCAGCAGCTTAGGGACACCTGCTAGCACAGATACGCAGTATTTT
>many|TRBV4-1|TRBJ2-7|TRBD1
CASSQTGDGEQYF
TGCGCCAGCAGCCAAACAGGGGACGGCGAGCAGTACTTC
>-|TRBV10-3|TRBJ1-1|-
CAIHSGAEAFF
TGTGCCATCCATTCCGGCGCGGAAGCTTTCTTT
>-|TRBV5-6|TRBJ2-6|-
CASRNPDRSGANVLTF
TGTGCCAGCAGAAACCCGGATAGGTCTGGGGCCAACGTCCTGACTTTC
>-|TRBV7-9|TRBJ2-1|TRBD1
CASSLAGQGENEQFF
TGTGCCAGCAGCCTGGCGGGACAGGGAGAGAATGAGCAGTTCTTC
>-|TRBV20-1|TRBJ2-5|-
CSAEGLEETQYF
TGCTCGGCGGAGGGGTTGGAAGAGACCCAGTACTTC
>few|TRBV29-1|TRBJ1-1|TRBD1
CSAPRPGDRGRRTEAFF
TGCAGCGCCCCTAGACCCGGGGACAGGGGGCGTCGGACTGAAGCTTTCTTT
>many|TRBV12-3/TRBV12-4|TRBJ2-3|TRBD1
CASSLTQGARGTQYF
TGTGCCAGCAGTTTAACCCAGGGGGCGAGGGGTACGCAGTATTTT
>many|TRBV9|TRBJ1-2|-
CASSVGAGGYTF
TGTGCCAGCAGCGTCGGTGCCGGCGGCTACACCTTC
>few|TRBV7-9|TRBJ2-7|-
CASSPVAAYEQYF
TGTGCCAGCAGCCCCGTCGCGGCCTACGAGCAGTACTTC
>-|TRBV20-1|TRBJ1-1|-
CSAHKGIMDTEAFF
TGCAGTGCTCACAAGGGGATAATGGACACTGAAGCTTTCTTT
>-|TRBV6-5|TRBJ2-2|TRBD2
CASSRGLAVTGELFF
TGTGCCAGCAGTCGCGGACTAGCAGTCACCGGGGAGCTGTTTTTT
>many|TRBV20-1|TRBJ2-7|-
CSASGSSSYEQYF
TGCAGTGCTAGCGGTTCGAGCTCCTACGAGCAGTACTTC
>-|TRBV12-3/TRBV12-4|TRBJ1-2|TRBD1
CASSRQGITIGYTF
TGTGCCAGCAGTAGACAGGGAATTACTATTGGCTACACCTTC
>-|TRBV5-4|TRBJ2-3|-
CASSFGGPTSTDTQYF
TGTGCCAGCAGCTTCGGGGGTCCGACTAGCACAGATACGCAGTATTTT
>-|TRBV20-1|TRBJ1-2|TRBD1
CSAFSGTGGGYTF
TGCAGTGCTTTCTCCGGGACAGGGGGCGGCTACACCTTC
>few|TRBV20-1|TRBJ1-5|-
CSAREGRQNQPQHF
TGCAGTGCTAGAGAGGGCAGACAAAATCAGCCCCAGCATTTT
>many|TRBV20-1|TRBJ2-1|-
CSAYGGPSSYNEQFF
TGCAGTGCTTACGGCGGTCCCAGCTCCTACAATGAGCAGTTCTTC
>few|TRBV20-1|TRBJ1-5|TRBD1
CSARDRTGGFGQPQHF
TGCAGTGCTAGAGATCGAACAGGGGGCTTCGGGCAGCCCCAGCATTTT
>many|TRBV24-1|TRBJ2-5|-
CATTGEEETQYF
TGTGCCACCACGGGGGAGGAAGAGACCCAGTACTTC
>-|TRBV19|TRBJ2-1|TRBD2
CASSHGLVGTSDEQFF
TGTGCCAGTAGTCATGGACTAGTGGGCACTTCGGATGAGCAGTTCTTC
>many|TRBV10-3|TRBJ2-1|TRBD1
CAISEGGHEQFF
TGTGCCATCAGTGAAGGGGGCCATGAGCAGTTCTTC
>-|TRBV2|TRBJ2-1|TRBD2
CATSREGLADREFF
TGTGCCACCTCCAGGGAGGGACTAGCGGACCGGGAGTTCTTC
>many|TRBV29-1|TRBJ2-5|-
CSGGEETQYF
TGCAGCGGAGGGGAGGAGACCCAGTACTTC
>many|TRBV3-1|TRBJ2-1|TRBD2
CASSSTLAGSYNEQFF
TGTGCCAGCAGCTCCACCCTAGCGGGGTCCTACAATGAGCAGTTCTTC
>many|TRBV18|TRBJ1-2|TRBD1
CASSVGQGRNYGYTF
TGTGCCAGCTCTGTGGGACAGGGAAGAAACTATGGCTACACCTTC
>many|TRBV11-2|TRBJ2-3|TRBD1
CASSLGGTVSTDTQYF
TGTGCCAGCAGCTTAGGGGGGACAGTCAGCACAGATACGCAGTATTTT
>many|TRBV4-1|TRBJ2-1|-
CASSEGFNEQFF
TGCGCCAGCAGCGAAGGGTTCAATGAGCAGTTCTTC